This entry lists 19 T cell receptor beta chains sequenced from one sample in a study of blood T cells in healthy people across ages. Alongside a J-beta primer mix, a sample-barcoded 5' primer served in a second PCR lasting about 7 to 12 cycles. TCRdb re-called the 5' RACE reads with MiXCR, one entry per CDR3 protein. This table holds under 2,000,000 distinct CDR3 sequences, about 50% found once. Sequencing used blood. The receptors were sampled from a middle-aged woman in good health.

The rearrangement joins TRBV28 to TRBJ2-7; 7 nucleotides match TRBD1. CDR3 length: 17 residues. Unmatched junction bases numbered 11, after V lost 2 bases and J lost 1 base. The V gene's germline CDR1 is MDHEN and CDR2 SYDVKM. The CDR3 DNA reads TGTGCCAGCAGTTTACCCAGGGGGATAGAGGTATCCTACGAGCAGTACTTC. Translated: CASSLPRGIEVSYEQYF.

This clonotype was seen only a few times. This chain uses TRBV15 with TRBJ2-4; 8 nucleotides align to TRBD1. The J call may be faulty, since TRBJ2-7 better matches the DNA end. This CDR3 has 15 amino acids. CDR1 and CDR2 from the germline V gene are LNHNV and YYDKDF (reference sequence). CDR3: CATSRDLTGDYEQYF. Written as DNA, the CDR3 is TGTGCCACCAGCAGAGATTTGACAGGGGACTACGAGCAGTACTTC.

This chain connects TRBV7-9 to TRBJ2-4; perhaps TRBD1 as D (5 bases). Germline V gene lookup returns CDR1 SEHNR and CDR2 FQNEAQ (reference sequence). This CDR3 has 18 amino acids. Trimming removed 0 bases from V and 0 bases from J, with 15 bases in between. This CDR3 reads CASSLALSGILAKNIQYF. CDR3 DNA sequence: TGTGCCAGCAGCTTAGCGCTCTCAGGGATACTAGCCAAAAACATTCAGTACTTC. The full variable domain, completed using reference TRBV7-9 and TRBJ2-4, is DTGVSQNPRHKITKRGQNVTFRCDPISEHNRLYWYRQTLGQGPEFLTYFQNEAQLEKSRLLSDRFSAERPKGSFSTLEIQRTEQGDSAMYLCASSLALSGILAKNIQYFGAGTRLSVL.

This rearrangement joins TRBV4-2 to TRBJ1-5; 8 positions agree with TRBD1. This CDR3 is built from 15 residues. V shed 0 bases and J 6 bases; nucleotides not matched to a gene: 4. Germline loops: CDR1 LGHNA, CDR2 YNFKEQ. The CDR3 sequence: CASSQDSGGGQPQHF. The DNA for the CDR3 is TGTGCCAGCAGCCAAGATTCAGGGGGCGGTCAGCCCCAGCATTTT.

The CDR3 here is CATSAVWAGTGELFF. CDR3 coding DNA: TGTGCCACCAGTGCAGTCTGGGCAGGCACCGGGGAGCTGTTTTTT. This chain uses TRBV24-1 with TRBJ2-2, with D unclear. V was shortened by 5 bases and J by 4 bases, with 13 bases between the two germline ends. There are 15 residues in the CDR3. The germline gives CDR1 KGHDR, CDR2 SFDVKD.

This rearrangement joins TRBV14 to TRBJ1-1, with a weak D call TRBD1 (5 bases). The CDR3 has 14 residues. Germline CDR1 and CDR2: SGHDN and FVKESK. V shed 0 bases and J shed 5 bases, with 10 bases lying between them. The CDR3 spells CASSQDLGGTEAFF. The CDR3, as DNA: TGTGCCAGCAGCCAAGATCTGGGGGGGACTGAAGCTTTCTTT.

This clonotype turned up a few times. The chain carries TRBV27 and TRBJ2-1, with 7 positions matching TRBD1. CDR1 is MNHEY and CDR2 is SMNVEV in the germline V gene (reference sequence). This CDR3 comprises 14 residues. The V gene end was trimmed by 2 bases and the J gene end by 8 bases; junction bases not matched to a gene: 6. The CDR3 is CASSLQTGSDEQFF. The CDR3 nucleotides are TGTGCCAGCAGTTTACAGACAGGGTCCGATGAGCAGTTCTTC.

This clonotype was detected a few times. The chain links TRBV2 to TRBJ2-7, with 9 nucleotides matching TRBD2. CDR3 length: 16 residues. V was clipped by 7 bases and J by 0 bases; unmatched bases: 10. CDR1 and CDR2 (germline): SNHLY, FYNNEI. CDR3 residues: CASTPRTSASSYEQYF. CDR3 nucleotides: TGTGCCAGCACTCCAAGGACTAGCGCAAGCTCCTACGAGCAGTACTTC.

This rearrangement joins TRBV7-3 to TRBJ1-1; no reliable D call. The CDR3 sequence is 13 residues long. The V and J ends lost 5 bases and 5 bases respectively, with 12 bases between them. Looked up from germline, CDR1 is SGHTA and CDR2 is FQGTGA. CDR3 sequence (DNA): TGTGCCAGCAGCCCGACGTCGGGAACTGAAGCTTTCTTT. Its protein product is CASSPTSGTEAFF. Using reference TRBV7-3 and TRBJ1-1 for the parts outside the CDR3, the full variable domain is GAGVSQTPSNKVTEKGKYVELRCDPISGHTALYWYRQSLGQGPEFLIYFQGTGAADDSGLPNDRFFAVRPEGSVSTLKIQRTERGDSAVYLCASSPTSGTEAFFGQGTRLTVV.

V usage is TRBV28 and J usage is TRBJ2-7, with D hard to call. This CDR3 spans 12 amino acids. In germline, CDR1 is MDHEN, CDR2 SYDVKM. Trimming removed 2 bases from V and 6 bases from J, with 8 bases in between. The CDR3 loop is CASSLIRTEQYF. The CDR3 DNA is TGTGCCAGCAGTTTAATAAGGACCGAGCAGTACTTC.

The genes are TRBV18 and TRBJ2-1; the D gene could be TRBD1 or TRBD2 (6 bases each). The CDR3 has 16 amino acids. Germline assignment: CDR1 KGHSH and CDR2 LQKENI. V shed 9 bases and J shed 3 bases, with 21 bases lying between them. Here the CDR3 DNA reads TGTGCCAGTTCCGAGACCGGGGGCCCTTACTACAATGAGCAGTTCTTC. Translation: CASSETGGPYYNEQFF. Full variable domain (remainder filled in from reference TRBV18 and TRBJ2-1): NAGVMQNPRHLVRRRGQEARLRCSPMKGHSHVYWYRQLPEEGLKFMVYLQKENIIDESGMPKERFSAEFPKEGPSILRIQQVVRGDSAAYFCASSETGGPYYNEQFFGPGTRLTVL.

The rearrangement uses TRBV6-6 and TRBJ2-3; D is unresolved. The germline V gene encodes CDR1 MNHNY and CDR2 SVGAGI (reference sequence). Trimming left V 6 bases short and J 2 bases short, with 18 bases between. The CDR3 totals 16 residues. The CDR3 DNA reads as TGTGCCAGCAGATTAGGACGCACGACCGACACAGATACGCAGTATTTT. It yields the protein CASRLGRTTDTDTQYF.

J is TRBJ2-1 and V is TRBV28; TRBD2 is a possible D gene (6 bases). The V end was cut by 2 bases, the J end by 6 bases, with 26 bases between. Looked up from germline, CDR1 is MDHEN and CDR2 is SYDVKM. This CDR3 region has 19 residues. This CDR3 reads CASSLNPHEMGLHVNEQFF. The CDR3, as DNA: TGTGCCAGCAGTTTAAACCCCCACGAAATGGGACTCCACGTCAATGAGCAGTTCTTC.

This chain joins TRBV6-5 and TRBJ1-1, with D unresolved. CDR3 size: 15 residues. Germline V CDR1 and CDR2: MNHEY, SVGAGI. V dropped 7 bases and J dropped 8 bases, with 23 bases sitting between them. CDR3 region: CASIQPGPGSAEAFF. CDR3 nucleotide sequence: TGTGCCAGCATCCAACCGGGCCCTGGATCGGCCGAAGCTTTCTTT.

The chain combines TRBV11-1 with TRBJ1-6; possible D gene TRBD1, 6 bases. Looked up from germline, CDR1 is SGHAT and CDR2 is FQDESV (reference sequence). The length of the CDR3 is 14 residues. Between the trimmed V and J ends, which lost 0 bases and 14 bases, there was a span of 14 bases. CDR3 DNA: TGTGCCAGCAGCTTAGCGCGCCAGGGGATGTCCCTCCACTTT. It yields the protein CASSLARQGMSLHF.

This rearrangement joins TRBV5-1 to TRBJ2-4, with 7 bases lining up with TRBD2. The CDR3 is 14 residues long. The junction had 12 bases not matched to a gene; V was cut back by 0 bases and J by 15 bases. Germline V gene data show CDR1 as SGHRS and CDR2 as YFSETQ. The CDR3 loop reads CASSLGETSSFWYF. The CDR3 DNA reads TGCGCCAGCAGCTTGGGCGAGACTAGCTCTTTTTGGTACTTC.

The chain carries TRBV11-2 and TRBJ2-1, with D tentatively TRBD1 or TRBD2 (6 bases each). Trimming cost V 5 bases and J 0 bases, with 14 bases left between them. CDR3 length: 16 residues. Germline V gene lookup returns CDR1 SGHAT and CDR2 FQNNGV. The CDR3 DNA sequence: TGTGCCAGCAGCGCCGGGGGCCTAAGCTCCTACAATGAGCAGTTCTTC. It codes for CASSAGGLSSYNEQFF.

The chain combines TRBV4-1 with TRBJ1-1; possibly TRBD1 for D (5 bases). The CDR3 consists of 15 residues. Per germline, CDR1 MGHRA and CDR2 YSYEKL. The ends were cut back, 4 bases at V and 0 bases at J, with 12 bases in the middle. The CDR3 DNA reads TGCGCCAGCAGCCCTCCGGGGGTTGTGAACACTGAAGCTTTCTTT. Its protein product is CASSPPGVVNTEAFF.

The chain has TRBV3-1 and TRBJ1-2; maybe TRBD1 (5 bases). Per germline, CDR1 LGHDT and CDR2 YNNKEL (reference sequence). The CDR3 sequence is 15 residues long. V was shortened by 0 bases and J by 6 bases, with 14 bases between the two germline ends. CDR3: CASSQDGGLRDGYTF. DNA of the CDR3: TGTGCCAGCAGCCAAGATGGAGGACTCAGGGATGGCTACACCTTC.